Listed here are 16 T cell receptor beta chains from one sample, sequenced in a study of T cell responses to AZD1222 COVID-19 vaccine. TCRdb's table, derived via immunoSEQ multiplex PCR, lists solely in-frame clones and lacks some. The sample lists about 150,000 clones; 70% to 90% were seen once. Here the sequenced sample was peripheral blood, taken after recovery from COVID-19. Source of these receptors: an adult who had recovered from COVID-19.

V gene TRBV9 combines with J gene TRBJ1-3; no reliable D call. Looked up from germline, CDR1 is SGDLS and CDR2 is YYNGEE. Deletions cut 4 bases from V and 0 bases from J, with 14 bases between. The CDR3 sequence is 16 residues long. In DNA form, the CDR3 reads TGTGCCAGCAGCCCCCGCAGTACATACTCTGGAAACACCATATATTTT. This encodes CASSPRSTYSGNTIYF. Supplemented by reference TRBV9 and TRBJ1-3, the full variable domain reads DSGVTQTPKHLITATGQRVTLRCSPRSGDLSVYWYQQSLDQGLQFLIQYYNGEERAKGNILERFSAQQFPDLHSELNLSSLELGDSALYFCASSPRSTYSGNTIYFGEGSWLTVV.

The J gene is TRBJ1-1, the V gene TRBV10-3; the D is unclear. CDR3 length: 14 amino acids. The germline V gene encodes CDR1 ENHRY and CDR2 SYGVKD. The V end was cut by 6 bases, the J end by 1 base, with 12 bases between. CDR3 DNA: TGTGCCATCAGGCCCCAGCATTCGAACACTGAAGCTTTCTTT. It yields the protein CAIRPQHSNTEAFF.

The chain joins TRBV28 to TRBJ2-7; D may be TRBD1 or TRBD2 (5 bases each). The CDR3 sequence is 16 residues long. Germline V gene lookup returns CDR1 MDHEN and CDR2 SYDVKM. Trimming shortened V by 3 bases and J by 1 base, and 16 bases separated the two germline ends. CDR3 DNA sequence: TGTGCCAGCAGTTTCGTACTAGACAGTTTATCCTACGAGCAGTACTTC. Its protein product is CASSFVLDSLSYEQYF.

V and J are TRBV2 and TRBJ2-7; perhaps TRBD2 as D (6 bases). Trimming pared 4 bases from V and 6 bases from J, leaving 13 bases between. The germline V gene has CDR1 SNHLY and CDR2 FYNNEI. The CDR3 totals 13 residues. The CDR3 DNA sequence: TGTGCCAGCAGTGTGGGGGGAGAGGCCGAGCAGTACTTC. Protein product: CASSVGGEAEQYF.

As DNA, the CDR3 is TGTGCCAGCAGCTCTAAGAAGGGACAGGGGAACTATGGCTACACCTTC. Its translation is CASSSKKGQGNYGYTF. The rearrangement links TRBV7-2 to TRBJ1-2; TRBD1 aligns across 10 bases. Unmatched junction bases numbered 7, after V lost 4 bases and J lost 2 bases. Per germline, CDR1 SGHTA and CDR2 FQGNSA. This CDR3 is 16 amino acids long. Variable domain in full (rest from reference TRBV7-2 and TRBJ1-2): GAGVSQSPSNKVTEKGKDVELRCDPISGHTALYWYRQSLGQGLEFLIYFQGNSAPDKSGLPSDRFSAERTGGSVSTLTIQRTQQEDSAVYLCASSSKKGQGNYGYTFGSGTRLTVV.

This clone was seen a single time. The chain uses TRBV6-2 or TRBV6-3 and TRBJ2-2; TRBD2 matches at 11 bases. V shed 4 bases and J 6 bases; nucleotides not matched to a gene: 4. The CDR3 has 15 amino acids. CDR1 and CDR2 from the germline V gene are MNHEY and SVGEGT. The DNA of the CDR3 is TGTGCCAGCAGTTTAGCGGGAGGGCCCGCCGGGGAGCTGTTTTTT. Translating gives CASSLAGGPAGELFF.

This chain uses TRBV6-5 with TRBJ1-5; the D is unclear. This CDR3 has 14 residues. Germline CDR1 reads MNHEY; CDR2 reads SVGAGI. The V gene lost 6 bases and the J gene lost 7 bases, with 16 bases spanning the gap. The CDR3 reads CASSPARRSQPQHF. The CDR3 DNA reads as TGTGCCAGCAGCCCAGCGCGGAGATCCCAGCCCCAGCATTTT.

The chain links TRBV6-5 to TRBJ1-5, with unresolved D. Germline V CDR1 and CDR2: MNHEY, SVGAGI. CDR3 size: 10 residues. CDR3: CATGNQPQHF. The CDR3 bases are TGTGCAACAGGCAATCAGCCCCAGCATTTT.

The chain links TRBV28 to TRBJ1-3; D is ambiguous. Germline V gene sequence: CDR1 MDHEN, CDR2 SYDVKM. The CDR3 has 16 amino acids. Trimming shortened V by 6 bases and J by 1 base, and 16 bases separated the two germline ends. This chain's CDR3 is CASSLTAGASGNTIYF. The CDR3 region has the DNA TGTGCCAGCAGCCTGACCGCAGGTGCTTCTGGAAACACCATATATTTT.

V gene TRBV5-1 combines with J gene TRBJ2-1; D is ambiguous. The CDR3 is made up of 12 amino acids. The germline V gene has CDR1 SGHRS and CDR2 YFSETQ. V was shortened by 4 bases and J by 13 bases, with 15 bases between the two germline ends. The CDR3 DNA sequence: TGCGCCAGCAGCGAGAATGGACGCACCCAGTTCTTC. Translation gives CASSENGRTQFF.

The chain joins TRBV10-3 to TRBJ1-5; a possible D gene is TRBD1 (5 bases). The CDR3 length is 13 residues. Germline assignment: CDR1 ENHRY and CDR2 SYGVKD. Trimming removed 3 bases at V and 2 bases at J, with 5 bases between. The CDR3 here is CAISEQGNQPQHF. The CDR3 DNA follows: TGTGCCATCAGTGAACAGGGCAATCAGCCCCAGCATTTT.

This chain connects TRBV2 to TRBJ2-6; D unclear. Looked up from germline, CDR1 is SNHLY and CDR2 is FYNNEI. The V and J ends lost 3 bases and 4 bases respectively, with 10 bases between them. The CDR3 contains 15 residues. The CDR3 is CASSELGFGANVLTF. CDR3 DNA sequence: TGTGCCAGCAGTGAGTTGGGGTTCGGGGCCAACGTCCTGACTTTC. Full variable domain (remainder filled in from reference TRBV2 and TRBJ2-6): EPEVTQTPSHQVTQMGQEVILRCVPISNHLYFYWYRQILGQKVEFLVSFYNNEISEKSEIFDDQFSVERPDGSNFTLKIRSTKLEDSAMYFCASSELGFGANVLTFGAGSRLTVL.

The rearrangement links TRBV7-3 to TRBJ2-3; 8 bases agree with TRBD2. Germline CDR1 reads SGHTA; CDR2 reads FQGTGA. The junction had 2 bases not matched to a gene; V was cut back by 8 bases and J by 1 base. The CDR3 has 13 residues. The CDR3 DNA is TGTGCCAGCGGACTAGCTGGCACAGATACGCAGTATTTT. It specifies CASGLAGTDTQYF.

V usage is TRBV14 and J usage is TRBJ2-7; TRBD2 matches 10 bases. The J segment lost 5 bases and the V segment lost 4 bases, leaving 11 bases of the junction unmatched. CDR3 length: 16 residues. Germline V CDR1 and CDR2: SGHDN, FVKESK. The CDR3 loop is CASSPGLAGDGDEQYF. Written as DNA, the CDR3 is TGTGCCAGCAGCCCCGGTCTAGCGGGAGACGGCGACGAGCAGTACTTC.

This clone appeared a single time. The chain carries TRBV6-2 or TRBV6-3 and TRBJ1-5; D is undetermined. The V end was cut by 0 bases, the J end by 4 bases, with 4 bases between. Germline V lookup: CDR1 MNHEY, CDR2 SVGEGT. This CDR3 has 13 residues. CDR3 coding DNA: TGTGCCAGCAGTTACTCACTTAATCAGCCCCAGCATTTT. This codes for CASSYSLNQPQHF.

J is TRBJ1-2 and V is TRBV19, with D possibly being TRBD1 (5 bases). Per the germline V gene, CDR1 is LNHDA and CDR2 is SQIVND (reference sequence). This CDR3 is 15 amino acids long. With 5 bases removed from V and 5 bases from J, the gap between germline ends came to 18 bases. The CDR3 bases are TGTGCCAGTAGTTTCCAGGGCGAGGGGCTATATGGCTACACCTTC. Protein: CASSFQGEGLYGYTF.